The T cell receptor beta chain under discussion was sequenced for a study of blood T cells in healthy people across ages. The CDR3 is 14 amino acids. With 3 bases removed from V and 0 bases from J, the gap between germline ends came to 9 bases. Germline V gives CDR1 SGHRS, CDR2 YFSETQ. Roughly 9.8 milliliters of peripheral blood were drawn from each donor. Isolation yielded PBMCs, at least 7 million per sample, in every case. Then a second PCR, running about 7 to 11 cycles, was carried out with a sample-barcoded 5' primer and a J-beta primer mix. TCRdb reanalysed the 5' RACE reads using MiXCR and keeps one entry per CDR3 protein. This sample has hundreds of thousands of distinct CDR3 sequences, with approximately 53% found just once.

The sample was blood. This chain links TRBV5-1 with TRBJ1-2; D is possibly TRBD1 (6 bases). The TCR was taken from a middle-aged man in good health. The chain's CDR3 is CASSSGGTNYGYTF. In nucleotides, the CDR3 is TGCGCCAGCAGCTCCGGGGGCACTAACTATGGCTACACCTTC.